The 19 T cell receptor beta chains given below trace back to one sample, sequenced in a study of blood T cell repertoires in COVID-19. TCRdb's table, derived via immunoSEQ multiplex PCR, lists solely in-frame clones and lacks some. The sample has more than 85,000 clones, around 86% seen once. Sequenced material: PBMCs or T cells enriched from blood (not recorded which). These receptors all stem from a woman between 45 and 65 years old who had recovered from COVID-19.

The chain links TRBV30 to TRBJ1-4; D remains ambiguous. The CDR3 spans 13 residues. CDR1 and CDR2 (germline): GTSNPN, SVGIG (reference sequence). V was cut by 4 bases and J by 3 bases, with 9 bases left in between. The CDR3 DNA reads as TGTGCCTGGACCCCGCGGGCTAATGAAAAACTGTTTTTT. It is translated as CAWTPRANEKLFF.

CDR3: CAWLQVGRNTEAFF. CDR3 DNA: TGTGCCTGGCTACAGGTTGGCAGGAACACTGAAGCTTTCTTT. The rearrangement uses TRBV30 and TRBJ1-1; D is possibly TRBD1 (5 bases). Germline CDR1 GTSNPN, CDR2 SVGIG (reference sequence). V lost 5 bases, J lost 1 base, and 14 bases lay in between. This CDR3 comprises 14 residues.

This clone was detected only once. The chain uses TRBV28 and TRBJ2-3; no clear D. The CDR3 runs to 15 residues. Germline V gene data show CDR1 as MDHEN and CDR2 as SYDVKM. V lost 5 bases and J lost 3, with 15 bases in between. The CDR3 DNA reads as TGTGCCAGCAGTACAAGGCTAGACGGGACAGATACGCAGTATTTT. Encoded protein: CASSTRLDGTDTQYF.

This chain uses TRBV5-1 with TRBJ1-2; tentatively, D is TRBD1 (5 bases). This CDR3 comprises 13 residues. Trimming left V 3 bases short and J 4 bases short, with 10 bases between. Germline CDR1 reads SGHRS; CDR2 reads YFSETQ. CDR3 sequence (DNA): TGCGCCAGCAGCTATGACAGAACCTATGGCTACACCTTC. As protein: CASSYDRTYGYTF.

CDR3 in amino acids: CASSKGLAGVEQFF. The CDR3 DNA sequence: TGTGCCAGCAGCAAGGGACTAGCGGGGGTCGAGCAGTTCTTC. The V call is TRBV7-3, the J call TRBJ2-1, with 14 bases lining up with TRBD2. Germline V CDR1 and CDR2: SGHTA, FQGTGA. The J segment lost 10 bases and the V segment lost 5 bases, leaving 4 bases of the junction unmatched. CDR3 size: 14 residues. Drawing the rest from reference TRBV7-3 and TRBJ2-1, the complete variable domain is GAGVSQTPSNKVTEKGKYVELRCDPISGHTALYWYRQSLGQGPEFLIYFQGTGAADDSGLPNDRFFAVRPEGSVSTLKIQRTERGDSAVYLCASSKGLAGVEQFFGPGTRLTVL.

This clone was found once. The chain uses TRBV27 and TRBJ2-5, with 8 positions matching TRBD2. V lost 3 bases to trimming and J lost 2 bases; unmatched junction nucleotides: 5. CDR3 length: 15 residues. CDR1 is MNHEY and CDR2 is SMNVEV in the germline V gene (reference sequence). CDR3 in DNA: TGTGCCAGCAGTTTCGTGCGGGGGGCTCAAGAGACCCAGTACTTC. Translation gives CASSFVRGAQETQYF.

The chain has TRBV28 and TRBJ1-5; a possible D gene is TRBD1 (6 bases). Trimming stripped 7 bases from V and 1 base from J, with 17 bases between. Germline CDR1 MDHEN, CDR2 SYDVKM. The CDR3 extends over 16 amino acids. CDR3 nucleotide sequence: TGTGCCAGCACAAGGGGGGGGGTTATGAGCAATCAGCCCCAGCATTTT. This gives the protein CASTRGGVMSNQPQHF.

In nucleotides, the CDR3 is TGCAGTGTCGGGGGAAACACTGAAGCTTTCTTT. Its protein is CSVGGNTEAFF. The rearrangement links TRBV20-1 to TRBJ1-1, with D possibly TRBD1 on 5 matching bases. Deletions cut 7 bases from V and 2 bases from J, with 8 bases between. The CDR3 is 11 amino acids. The germline V gene has CDR1 DFQATT and CDR2 SNEGSKA (reference sequence).

This sequence joins TRBV5-6 and TRBJ2-3; D not certain. Germline V gene sequence: CDR1 SGHDT, CDR2 YYEEEE. This CDR3 region has 14 residues. V was trimmed by 1 base and J by 3 bases, leaving 9 bases between them. CDR3 sequence (DNA): TGTGCCAGCAGCTTGTCAGCGATGACAGATACGCAGTATTTT. It codes for CASSLSAMTDTQYF.

This chain links TRBV6-5 with TRBJ1-2; 8 bases are shared with TRBD1. Germline V lookup: CDR1 MNHEY, CDR2 SVGAGI. V was clipped by 0 bases and J by 8 bases; unmatched bases: 2. The CDR3 consists of 13 residues. For the CDR3, the DNA is TGTGCCAGCAGTTACTCGGACAGGGTAGGCTACACCTTC. Translating it yields CASSYSDRVGYTF.

V gene TRBV7-9 combines with J gene TRBJ2-7; no clear D. The CDR3 contains 13 residues. Germline V lookup: CDR1 SEHNR, CDR2 FQNEAQ (reference sequence). The germline V and J ends were trimmed by 9 bases and 1 base, with 13 bases remaining between them. The CDR3 sequence is CASTGTTSYEQYF. In DNA, the CDR3 is TGTGCCAGTACGGGTACCACTTCCTACGAGCAGTACTTC. Together with reference TRBV7-9 and TRBJ2-7, the CDR3 gives the full variable domain: DTGVSQNPRHKITKRGQNVTFRCDPISEHNRLYWYRQTLGQGPEFLTYFQNEAQLEKSRLLSDRFSAERPKGSFSTLEIQRTEQGDSAMYLCASTGTTSYEQYFGPGTRLTVT.

The J gene is TRBJ2-7, the V gene TRBV2, with 10 nucleotides matching TRBD1. The trim removed 10 bases at V and 6 bases at J, leaving 12 bases unmatched. Germline CDR1 SNHLY, CDR2 FYNNEI. The CDR3 sequence is 14 residues long. CDR3 amino acids: CAISGTGEDGEQYF. CDR3 DNA sequence: TGTGCCATCTCCGGGACAGGGGAAGACGGCGAGCAGTACTTC.

The J gene is TRBJ2-7, the V gene TRBV10-2; 8 nucleotides match TRBD1. Unmatched junction bases numbered 8, after V lost 11 bases and J lost 2 bases. Germline CDR1 and CDR2: WSHSY and SAAADI. This CDR3 is 13 amino acids long. For the CDR3, the DNA is TGCGCCTGCCGGGACAGGTCTACCTACGAGCAGTACTTC. Translated, it gives CACRDRSTYEQYF.

This rearrangement joins TRBV5-1 to TRBJ1-6, with TRBD1 matching 9 bases. Germline V gene sequence: CDR1 SGHRS, CDR2 YFSETQ. The CDR3 sequence is 14 residues long. The V segment lost 3 bases and the J segment 10 bases; nucleotides outside the gene matches: 5. DNA of the CDR3: TGCGCCAGCAGCTCGGGACAGGGAGAATCACCCCTCCACTTT. It is translated as CASSSGQGESPLHF.

This clone was recorded once. The V gene is TRBV30, the J gene TRBJ1-4, with D tentatively TRBD1 (5 bases). This CDR3 has 14 residues. V dropped 0 bases and J dropped 2 bases, with 7 bases sitting between them. Germline V gene lookup returns CDR1 GTSNPN and CDR2 SVGIG (reference sequence). CDR3 sequence reads: CAWSVTGTNEKLFF. CDR3 DNA: TGTGCCTGGAGTGTAACAGGCACTAATGAAAAACTGTTTTTT.

The chain uses TRBV9 and TRBJ2-7; 7 bases map to TRBD2. CDR1 and CDR2 (germline): SGDLS, YYNGEE. After removal of 0 bases from V and 2 bases from J, the junction contained 5 bases not matched to a gene. The CDR3 covers 15 residues. The DNA for the CDR3 is TGTGCCAGCAGCGTAGGTAGCGGGCTGACCTACGAGCAGTACTTC. Protein: CASSVGSGLTYEQYF.

The sample holds one count of this clone. The chain employs TRBV6-6 and TRBJ2-1; TRBD2 aligns across 10 bases. Trimming cost V 6 bases and J 3 bases; bases outside gene matches: 8. The germline V gene has CDR1 MNHNY and CDR2 SVGAGI (reference sequence). The CDR3 covers 16 residues. CDR3 coding DNA: TGTGCCAGCAGGACTCTAGCGGGAGAGTTCTACAATGAGCAGTTCTTC. Residues: CASRTLAGEFYNEQFF.

The genes are TRBV19 and TRBJ1-2; tentative D call: TRBD1 (6 bases). The length of the CDR3 is 14 residues. Germline assignment: CDR1 LNHDA and CDR2 SQIVND (reference sequence). Trimming stripped 5 bases from V and 0 bases from J, with 10 bases between. CDR3 protein: CASSPGTTNYGYTF. Written as DNA, the CDR3 is TGTGCCAGTAGTCCCGGGACAACTAACTATGGCTACACCTTC.

This chain joins TRBV7-8 and TRBJ1-5; D not certain. The CDR3 totals 14 residues. The V gene's germline CDR1 is SGHVS and CDR2 FQNEAQ. V was cut by 1 base and J by 0 bases, with 4 bases left in between. The CDR3 is CASSLDYSNQPQHF. The CDR3 DNA reads as TGTGCCAGCAGCTTAGATTATAGCAATCAGCCCCAGCATTTT.